This T cell receptor (beta chain) was sequenced during a study of T cells in Graves' hyperthyroidism and ophthalmopathy (dated by TCRdb to between 2018 and 2021). Some background on the complete study: Peripheral blood samples were taken at initial diagnosis, before any treatment was given. A discovery cohort of around 98 patients, about 40 with Graves' ophthalmopathy and about 60 with stable Graves' hyperthyroidism, was used to find distinguishing TCR V-J signatures. Prospective prediction of ophthalmopathy was tested in an independent validation cohort consisting of under 20 hyperthyroidism patients and 15 or so patients who later progressed to ophthalmopathy. The roughly 100 discovery patients were randomly split 7:3 into training and test sets. In addition, the study compared T-cell repertoires in thyroid tissue and in blood from roughly six Graves' hyperthyroidism patients. After sampling, hyperthyroidism patients received methimazole starting at 30 mg daily, and ophthalmopathy patients received high-dose intravenous methylprednisolone. The paper reports TCR Vbeta CDR3 sequencing of some 140 peripheral blood samples: some 44 ophthalmopathy, over 70 hyperthyroidism and approximately 17 progressor patients. Here is what the overall study found, with its caveats: No statistical method was used to fix the sample size in advance, and group allocation was not hidden from the investigators. Most expanded thyroid clonotypes (frequency above 0.001) were also found in blood, which suggests that blood repertoires may mirror thyroid immune responses. A 13 V-J signature model separated ophthalmopathy from stable hyperthyroidism, with roughly 88% sensitivity and roughly 82% specificity in cross-validation and 80%/75% in testing. In validation, progression to ophthalmopathy was predicted by the model with 70% to 71% sensitivity and about 72% specificity, a median of approximately 6.5 months before onset.

This clonotype has only a few counts. Its antigen remains unidentified. One base away there is no much larger clone; base qualities are not given. TCR beta CDR3 regions were amplified from RNA transcripts. For the first round of RT-PCR on the TCR CDR3, the HTBI primer set was used together with the Qiagen OneStep RT-PCR kit. Libraries were constructed in a second round of multiplex PCR, after which size selection and purification were carried out. Paired-end sequencing of the libraries was performed with 100 bp reads on an Illumina HiSeq2000. Regarding the original processing steps: SOAPnuke was used to process the raw data, with reads discarded if the reads contained adapters or uncalled bases, had a mean Phred below 15, or lacked an exact constant-primer or identifier match. High-quality paired reads were merged using COPE v1.2.5, and each unique nucleotide sequence was defined as a clonotype. MiTCR v1.1 was used to align the clonotypes against IMGT TRBV, TRBD and TRBJ reference segments. Only V-J combinations with frequency above 0.0001, covering about 99% of repertoires, were analysed. A TCS score was defined as the ratio of F50 (clonal expansion) to E x V (chaos), with BLOSUM62-based TCRdist applied between CDR3 peptides within each V-J. Welch's t-statistics and random forest reduced around 510 V-J features to 13, which were used in a naive Bayes classifier (R e1071). TCRdb trimmed public reads at Q25 via fastp, called clones via MiXCR and kept in-frame beta chains. Entries are consolidated by CDR3 protein sequence, retaining the most common genes and DNA. Clone size and V and J calls follow TCRdb, not the original study. The sample table shows about 300,000 distinct CDR3 sequences, and approximately 19% are seen once. Under 40% of the sample lies in the top ten.

Moderately to severely active disease, a Clinical Activity Score of at least 3, a NOSPECS grade of at least 4, and a duration under 3 months were present in ophthalmopathy patients. Patients with uncontrolled infections, other autoimmune diseases, pregnancy or lactation were excluded. Diagnoses were established on the basis of clinical symptoms, serum thyroxine and TRAb, thyroid ultrasound, and orbital computed tomography. PBMCs were isolated from about 9.1 ml of fresh peripheral blood by Ficoll-Paque density gradient centrifugation. Trizol reagent was used to extract total RNA, and RNA quality was then checked on an Agilent 2100 Bioanalyzer. Deletion took 6 bases off V and 10 bases off J, with a span of 14 bases between the germline ends. For CDR1 and CDR2, the germline V gene lists MNHNS and SASEGT. The CDR3 spans 12 residues, from the cysteine through the phenylalanine. Only the CDR3 DNA stays, 36 bases, in frame from base 1.

The sequence is built from TRBV6-1 and TRBJ2-3; the D gene is possibly TRBD2, with 5 bases matching. The receptor's source is a man aged 50 to 59 with Graves' ophthalmopathy. The specimen sequenced was blood. CDR3 loop: CASSPSPGSQYF. The nucleotides read TGTGCCAGCAGCCCTTCTCCGGGGTCGCAGTATTTT.